One and the same sample provided the 13 T cell receptor beta chains below, sequenced in a study of blood T cell repertoires in COVID-19. Measured with immunoSEQ multiplex PCR; TCRdb has only the in-frame clones, and not every one. The data show 110,000 or so clones, 55% to 75% seen once. Sequences were obtained from peripheral blood. These receptors were taken from a middle-aged woman with acute or convalescent COVID-19.

The chain carries TRBV3-1 (or the pseudogene TRBV3-2) and TRBJ2-2; the D is unclear. CDR1 and CDR2 (germline): LGHDT, YNNKEL (reference sequence). The germline V and J ends were trimmed by 1 base and 3 bases, with 12 bases remaining between them. This CDR3 is 16 amino acids long. The CDR3 reads CASSQGRSPDTGELFF. CDR3 DNA: TGTGCCAGCAGCCAAGGGCGTAGCCCGGACACCGGGGAGCTGTTTTTT.

There are a few counts of this clone. The chain couples TRBV2 to TRBJ1-5; TRBD1 is a possible D gene (6 bases). Germline V lookup: CDR1 SNHLY, CDR2 FYNNEI. The V gene lost 6 bases and the J gene lost 4 bases, with 13 bases spanning the gap. The CDR3 is 14 amino acids. The DNA of the CDR3 is TGTGCCAGCAGAACAGGGCCGATGAATCAGCCCCAGCATTTT. As protein: CASRTGPMNQPQHF.

The chain has TRBV18 and TRBJ1-1; D uncertain. The germline V and J ends were trimmed by 3 bases and 5 bases, with 10 bases remaining between them. Germline V gene lookup returns CDR1 KGHSH and CDR2 LQKENI. The CDR3 spans 13 residues. The CDR3 protein is CASSPRERTEAFF. Written as DNA, the CDR3 is TGTGCCAGCTCACCTCGAGAGAGGACTGAAGCTTTCTTT.

The V gene is TRBV27, the J gene TRBJ2-3; D gene uncertain. Germline lookup yields CDR1 MNHEY and CDR2 SMNVEV (reference sequence). V dropped 3 bases and J dropped 2 bases, with 6 bases sitting between them. The CDR3 sequence is 13 residues long. The CDR3, as DNA: TGTGCCAGCAGTTTTGTTCACACAGATACGCAGTATTTT. As protein: CASSFVHTDTQYF.

This clone was counted between two and nine times. CDR3 amino acids: CASRGPGGEEKLFF. The CDR3 DNA sequence: TGTGCCAGCAGGGGACCCGGGGGAGAAGAAAAACTGTTTTTT. V is TRBV6-5 and J is TRBJ1-4; possibly TRBD1 for D (5 bases). The CDR3 runs 14 residues. The germline gives CDR1 MNHEY, CDR2 SVGAGI. V gave up 6 bases and J gave up 8 bases, with 16 bases separating them.

This clone has only a few counts. The chain is built from TRBV28 and TRBJ2-1; TRBD1 is a possible D gene (6 bases). The CDR3 consists of 14 residues. Germline loops: CDR1 MDHEN, CDR2 SYDVKM. V was cut by 6 bases and J by 6 bases, with 15 bases left in between. The CDR3 DNA reads as TGTGCCAGCAGAACAGGGAATTCGGGCAATGAGCAGTTCTTC. Protein sequence: CASRTGNSGNEQFF.

This chain joins TRBV30 and TRBJ1-4, with 7 nucleotides matching TRBD1. This CDR3 has 15 amino acids. From germline, CDR1 is GTSNPN and CDR2 SVGIG (reference sequence). The V and J ends lost 2 bases and 0 bases, in that order; junction bases with no gene match: 3. CDR3 sequence: CAWSPDRTTNEKLFF. In DNA form, the CDR3 reads TGTGCCTGGAGTCCGGACAGGACAACTAATGAAAAACTGTTTTTT.

The chain joins TRBV6-5 to TRBJ1-2, with D possibly matching TRBD1 (6 bases). Germline CDR1 MNHEY, CDR2 SVGAGI. Trimming removed 7 bases at V and 8 bases at J, with 20 bases between. The length of the CDR3 is 14 residues. CDR3 in DNA: TGTGCCAGCACCACACGATTAGGGGGAGACGGCTACACCTTC. Its protein is CASTTRLGGDGYTF.

V usage is TRBV28 and J usage is TRBJ2-5; 7 nucleotides agree with TRBD1. The germline CDR1 and CDR2 sequences are MDHEN and SYDVKM. J lost 1 base, V lost 4 bases, and 3 bases had no gene match. The CDR3 contains 14 residues. Here the CDR3 reads CASSSWTGQETQYF. CDR3 DNA: TGTGCCAGCAGTTCGTGGACAGGCCAAGAGACCCAGTACTTC.

This clone was seen only once. The chain carries TRBV9 and TRBJ2-3, with D hard to call. Trimming left V 3 bases short and J 1 base short, with 12 bases between. This CDR3 has 15 residues. The V gene's germline CDR1 is SGDLS and CDR2 YYNGEE. The CDR3 coding sequence is TGTGCCAGCAGCGCTTCTACAGAGCGCACAGATACGCAGTATTTT. This codes for CASSASTERTDTQYF.

This clone was recorded a few times. CDR3 sequence: CATAQDNQPQHF. CDR3 nucleotides: TGTGCCACCGCACAGGACAATCAGCCCCAGCATTTT. The chain uses TRBV24-1 and TRBJ1-5; D may be TRBD1 (5 bases). CDR1 is KGHDR and CDR2 is SFDVKD in the germline V gene. The ends were cut back, 9 bases at V and 3 bases at J, with 8 bases in the middle. This CDR3 has 12 residues.

This clone was picked up a small number of times. J is TRBJ1-2 and V is TRBV6-2 or TRBV6-3; D is undetermined. From germline, CDR1 is MNHEY and CDR2 SVGEGT. This CDR3 region has 15 residues. The V end lost 2 bases, the J end lost 5 bases, and 15 bases lay between the germline ends. CDR3 protein: CASSYGSGRQYGYTF. CDR3 DNA sequence: TGTGCCAGCAGTTACGGTTCCGGCAGACAATATGGCTACACCTTC.

Here the CDR3 DNA reads TGTGCCAGCAGTTCAAGGATGCAGGGGGGAGGACAAGAGACCCAGTACTTC. Amino acid sequence: CASSSRMQGGGQETQYF. V is TRBV27 and J is TRBJ2-5; a possible D gene is TRBD1 (7 bases). Germline V gives CDR1 MNHEY, CDR2 SMNVEV (reference sequence). Deletions cut 4 bases from V and 2 bases from J, with 20 bases between. This CDR3 contains 17 residues.